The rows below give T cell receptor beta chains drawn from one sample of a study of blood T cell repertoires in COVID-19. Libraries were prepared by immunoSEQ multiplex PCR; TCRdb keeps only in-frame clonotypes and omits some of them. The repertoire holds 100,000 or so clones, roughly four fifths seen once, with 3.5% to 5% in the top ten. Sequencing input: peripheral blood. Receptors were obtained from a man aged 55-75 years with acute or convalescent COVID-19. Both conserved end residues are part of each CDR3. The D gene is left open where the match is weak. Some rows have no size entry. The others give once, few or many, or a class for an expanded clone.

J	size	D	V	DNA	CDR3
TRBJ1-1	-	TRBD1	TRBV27	TGTGCCAGCAGTTGGGGACAGGGCGGAACTGAAGCTTTCTTT	CASSWGQGGTEAFF
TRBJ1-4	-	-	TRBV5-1	TGCGCCAGCAGCTTGTCGGGGGGCGATGAAAAACTGTTTTTT	CASSLSGGDEKLFF
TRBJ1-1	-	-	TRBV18	TGTGCCAGCTCCCTGAGAGGGAGGAACACTGAAGCTTTCTTT	CASSLRGRNTEAFF
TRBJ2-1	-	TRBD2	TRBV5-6	TGTGCCAGCAGCGGTAGCGGGAGGGCCAACAATGAGCAGTTCTTC	CASSGSGRANNEQFF
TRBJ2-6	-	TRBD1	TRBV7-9	TGTGCCAGCAGCTTAGAGGGGGCTGGCACAGGTGGGGCCAACGTCCTGACTTTC	CASSLEGAGTGGANVLTF
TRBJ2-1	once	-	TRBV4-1	TGCGCCAGCAGCCAAGCTCCCTGGGGCGGGGAGTGGAACAATGAGCAGTTCTTC	CASSQAPWGGEWNNEQFF
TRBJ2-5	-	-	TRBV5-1	TGCGCCAGCAGCTCGCGTCCGTTCACTAGCAGCGGGACCCAGTACTTC	CASSSRPFTSSGTQYF
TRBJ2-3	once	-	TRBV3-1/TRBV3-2	TGTGCCAGCAGCCAAGGGTCTAGCCCTCTTTCGGATACGCAGTATTTT	CASSQGSSPLSDTQYF
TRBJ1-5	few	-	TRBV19	TGTGCCAGTAGTATCACAGGGTGGGGACAGCCCCAGCATTTT	CASSITGWGQPQHF
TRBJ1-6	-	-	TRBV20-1	TGCAGTGCTAGTGTCCAGGGTCGGTCACCCCTCCACTTT	CSASVQGRSPLHF
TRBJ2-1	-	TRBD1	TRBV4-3	TGCGCCAGCAGCCAGACCGGGACAGGGATCAATGAGCAGTTCTTC	CASSQTGTGINEQFF
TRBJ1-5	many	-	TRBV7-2	TGTGCCAGCAGCCAGGGGTACGGCAATCAGCCCCAGCATTTT	CASSQGYGNQPQHF
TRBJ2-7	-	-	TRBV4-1	TGCGCCAGCAGCCAAGACTCACAGGGCTACGAGCAGTACTTC	CASSQDSQGYEQYF
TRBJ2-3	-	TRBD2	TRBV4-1	TGCGCCAGCAGCCAAGCTGGCCTAGCGGGGGGGAACCCCACAGATACGCAGTATTTT	CASSQAGLAGGNPTDTQYF